At least ten counts were recorded for the clone carrying this TCR beta chain. Antigen unknown. Treatment of any kind had been given to no patient before thyroid surgery. The authors' processing: A papillary thyroid cancer distant-metastasis classifier was built from CDR3 differences across clinicopathological groups. TCRdb re-analyzed the PCR reads using MiXCR. The V and J calls were determined by TCRdb, not by the authors. The repertoire has tens of thousands of clones, 28% of them found once; the top ten carry over 8%. These data are taken from a study of metastatic and nonmetastatic thyroid tumors. As for the study in general: Malignant thyroid and benign thyroid patients provided blood and tumor or nodule tissue whose repertoires were compared.

The V gene's germline CDR1 is SGDLS and CDR2 YYNGEE. This CDR3 contains 13 residues. V was cut by 0 bases and J by 8 bases, with 9 bases left in between. Overall study results and limits: Malignant thyroid tumors reportedly exceeded benign nodules significantly in TCR beta diversity, with the difference appearing in blood and tumor.

This chain joins TRBV9 and TRBJ2-1, with a weak D call TRBD1 (5 bases). The receptor's source is a male donor with papillary thyroid cancer or a benign thyroid nodule (not recorded which). Some clones in this sample may be carry-over from other donors' samples. Sequenced material: blood. The CDR3 coding sequence is TGTGCCAGCAGCGTAGGGGGCTTGGATGAGCAGTTCTTC. This translates into CASSVGGLDEQFF. The full variable domain, in which reference TRBV9 and TRBJ2-1 provide the parts outside the CDR3, is DSGVTQTPKHLITATGQRVTLRCSPRSGDLSVYWYQQSLDQGLQFLIQYYNGEERAKGNILERFSAQQFPDLHSELNLSSLELGDSALYFCASSVGGLDEQFFGPGTRLTVL.